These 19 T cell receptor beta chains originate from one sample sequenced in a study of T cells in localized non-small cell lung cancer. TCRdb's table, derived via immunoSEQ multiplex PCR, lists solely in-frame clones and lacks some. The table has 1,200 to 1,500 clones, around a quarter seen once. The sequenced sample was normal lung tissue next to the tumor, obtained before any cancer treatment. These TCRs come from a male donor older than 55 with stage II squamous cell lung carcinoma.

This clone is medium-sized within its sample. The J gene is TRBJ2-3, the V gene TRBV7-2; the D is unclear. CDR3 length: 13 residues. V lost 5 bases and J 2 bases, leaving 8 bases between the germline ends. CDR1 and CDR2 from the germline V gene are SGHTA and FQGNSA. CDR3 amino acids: CASSLDNTDTQYF. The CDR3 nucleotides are TGTGCCAGCAGCCTCGACAACACAGATACGCAGTATTTT.

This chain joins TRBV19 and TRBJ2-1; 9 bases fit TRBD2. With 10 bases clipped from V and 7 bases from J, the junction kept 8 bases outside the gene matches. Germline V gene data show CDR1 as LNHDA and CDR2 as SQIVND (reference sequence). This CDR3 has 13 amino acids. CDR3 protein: CATQSGGTNEQFF. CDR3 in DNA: TGTGCCACCCAAAGCGGGGGGACTAATGAGCAGTTCTTC.

CDR3 protein: CATRTGRGGIQYF. The CDR3 nucleotides read TGTGCCACCCGGACGGGCAGGGGAGGGATTCAGTACTTC. The rearrangement links TRBV19 to TRBJ2-4, with D perhaps TRBD2 (7 bases). Germline CDR1 and CDR2: LNHDA and SQIVND (reference sequence). The CDR3 extends over 13 amino acids. Trimming left V 10 bases short and J 10 bases short, with 20 bases between.

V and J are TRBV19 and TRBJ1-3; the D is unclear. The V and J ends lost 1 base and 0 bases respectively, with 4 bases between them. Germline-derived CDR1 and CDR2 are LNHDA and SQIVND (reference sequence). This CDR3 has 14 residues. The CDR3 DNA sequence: TGTGCCAGTAGTATAGGGAACTCTGGAAACACCATATATTTT. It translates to CASSIGNSGNTIYF.

The CDR3 DNA follows: TGTGCCAGCAGCAGACAGGGGGGCACTGAAGCTTTCTTT. Its protein is CASSRQGGTEAFF. This chain joins TRBV25-1 and TRBJ1-1; 9 nucleotides agree with TRBD1. The V segment lost 6 bases and the J segment 4 bases; nucleotides outside the gene matches: 3. The CDR3 has 13 residues. Germline CDR1 and CDR2: MGHDK and SYGVNS.

The chain's CDR3 is CASSGLRTIRSYNEQFF. The DNA for the CDR3 is TGTGCCAGCAGTGGGCTTCGGACCATACGCTCCTACAATGAGCAGTTCTTC. The chain carries TRBV9 and TRBJ2-1; D not resolved. This CDR3 has 17 residues. Germline loops: CDR1 SGDLS, CDR2 YYNGEE. V lost 5 bases and J 0 bases, leaving 18 bases between the germline ends.

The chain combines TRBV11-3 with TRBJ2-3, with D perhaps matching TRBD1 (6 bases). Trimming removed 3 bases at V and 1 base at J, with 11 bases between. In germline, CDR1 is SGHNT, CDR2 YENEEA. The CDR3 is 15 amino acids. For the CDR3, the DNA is TGTGCCAGCAGCTTGGGGGCGGACGGCACAGATACGCAGTATTTT. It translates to CASSLGADGTDTQYF.

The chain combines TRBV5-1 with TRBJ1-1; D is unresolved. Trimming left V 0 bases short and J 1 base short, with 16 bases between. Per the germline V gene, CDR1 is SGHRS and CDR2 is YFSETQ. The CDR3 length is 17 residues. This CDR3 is CASSLGPGILQNTEAFF. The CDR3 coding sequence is TGCGCCAGCAGCTTGGGGCCGGGAATCCTGCAGAACACTGAAGCTTTCTTT.

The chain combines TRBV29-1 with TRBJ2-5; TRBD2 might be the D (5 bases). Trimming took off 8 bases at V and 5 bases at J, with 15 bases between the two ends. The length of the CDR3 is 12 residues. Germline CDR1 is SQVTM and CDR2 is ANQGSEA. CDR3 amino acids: CSILTGMETQYF. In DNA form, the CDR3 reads TGCAGCATACTTACCGGGATGGAGACCCAGTACTTC. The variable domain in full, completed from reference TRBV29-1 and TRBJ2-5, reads SAVISQKPSRDICQRGTSLTIQCQVDSQVTMMFWYRQQPGQSLTLIATANQGSEATYESGFVIDKFPISRPNLTFSTLTVSNMSPEDSSIYLCSILTGMETQYFGPGTRLLVL.

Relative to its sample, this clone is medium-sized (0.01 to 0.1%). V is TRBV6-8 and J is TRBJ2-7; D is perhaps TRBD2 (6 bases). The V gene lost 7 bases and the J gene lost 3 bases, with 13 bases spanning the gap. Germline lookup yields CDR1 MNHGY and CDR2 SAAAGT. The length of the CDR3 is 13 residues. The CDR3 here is CASIAAGSYEQYF. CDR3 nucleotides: TGTGCCAGCATTGCGGCCGGGAGCTACGAGCAGTACTTC.

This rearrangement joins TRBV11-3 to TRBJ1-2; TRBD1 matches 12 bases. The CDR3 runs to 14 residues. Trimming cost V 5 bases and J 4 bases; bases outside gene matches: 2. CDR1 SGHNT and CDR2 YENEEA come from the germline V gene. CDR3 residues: CASSPGQGAYGYTF. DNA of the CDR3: TGTGCCAGCAGCCCGGGACAGGGGGCCTATGGCTACACCTTC. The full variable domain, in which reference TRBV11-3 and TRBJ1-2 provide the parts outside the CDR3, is EAGVVQSPRYKIIEKKQPVAFWCNPISGHNTLYWYLQNLGQGPELLIRYENEEAVDDSQLPKDRFSAERLKGVDSTLKIQPAELGDSAVYLCASSPGQGAYGYTFGSGTRLTVV.

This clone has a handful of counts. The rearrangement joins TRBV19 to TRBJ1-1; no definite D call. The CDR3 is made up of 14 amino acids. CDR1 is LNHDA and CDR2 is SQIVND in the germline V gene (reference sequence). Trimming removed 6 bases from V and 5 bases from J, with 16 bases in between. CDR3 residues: CASRLGYSGTEAFF. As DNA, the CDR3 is TGTGCCAGTAGGCTCGGGTACTCGGGTACTGAAGCTTTCTTT.

DNA of the CDR3: TGTGCCAGCAGCGTAGCCGGGACAGGGATTATCACCCTCCACTTT. Translated: CASSVAGTGIITLHF. The chain joins TRBV9 to TRBJ1-6; 9 nucleotides match TRBD1. V dropped 0 bases and J dropped 14; count of bases not matched to a gene: 9. The CDR3 contains 15 residues. Germline V lookup: CDR1 SGDLS, CDR2 YYNGEE.

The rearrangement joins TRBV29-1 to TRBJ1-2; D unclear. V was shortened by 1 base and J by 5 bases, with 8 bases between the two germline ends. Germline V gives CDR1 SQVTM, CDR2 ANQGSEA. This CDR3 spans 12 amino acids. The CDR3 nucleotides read TGCAGCGTTGAAGGTTGGGAATATGGCTACACCTTC. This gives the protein CSVEGWEYGYTF.

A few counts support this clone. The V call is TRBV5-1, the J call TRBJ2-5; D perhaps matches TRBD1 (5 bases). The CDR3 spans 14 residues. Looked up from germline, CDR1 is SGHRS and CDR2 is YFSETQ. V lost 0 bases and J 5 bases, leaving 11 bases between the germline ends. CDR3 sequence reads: CASSLDQGWETQYF. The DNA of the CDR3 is TGCGCCAGCAGCTTGGATCAGGGTTGGGAGACCCAGTACTTC.

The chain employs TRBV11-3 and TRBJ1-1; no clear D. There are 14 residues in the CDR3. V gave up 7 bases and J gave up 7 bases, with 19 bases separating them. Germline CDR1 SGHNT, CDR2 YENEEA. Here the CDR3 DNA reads TGTGCCAGCACCCCCTTTTCGGGTGAACATGAAGCTTTCTTT. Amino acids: CASTPFSGEHEAFF. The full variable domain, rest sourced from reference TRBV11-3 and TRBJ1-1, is EAGVVQSPRYKIIEKKQPVAFWCNPISGHNTLYWYLQNLGQGPELLIRYENEEAVDDSQLPKDRFSAERLKGVDSTLKIQPAELGDSAVYLCASTPFSGEHEAFFGQGTRLTVV.

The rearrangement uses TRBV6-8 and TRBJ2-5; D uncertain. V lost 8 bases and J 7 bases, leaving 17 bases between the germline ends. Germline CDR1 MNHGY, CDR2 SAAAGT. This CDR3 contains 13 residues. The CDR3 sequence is CASSPGEPGTQYF. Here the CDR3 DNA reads TGTGCCAGCTCCCCCGGCGAACCGGGGACCCAGTACTTC.

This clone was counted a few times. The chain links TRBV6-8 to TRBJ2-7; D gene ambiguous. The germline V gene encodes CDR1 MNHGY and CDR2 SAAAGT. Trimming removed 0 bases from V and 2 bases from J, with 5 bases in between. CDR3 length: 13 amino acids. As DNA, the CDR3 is TGTGCCAGCAGTTACTCCCCCACCTACGAGCAGTACTTC. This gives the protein CASSYSPTYEQYF.

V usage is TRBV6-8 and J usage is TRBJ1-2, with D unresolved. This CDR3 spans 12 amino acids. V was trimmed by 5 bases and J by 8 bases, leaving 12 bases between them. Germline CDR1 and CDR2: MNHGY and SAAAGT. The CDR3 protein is CASSALGRGYTF. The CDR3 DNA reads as TGTGCCAGCAGTGCGTTAGGGCGAGGCTACACCTTC.